The entry below describes one T cell receptor (beta chain). A read error may be the cause here, since a much bigger clone is one base away. TCRbeta libraries were built with three rounds of nested PCR, modified from ARM-PCR. Via MiXCR, TCRdb re-called the multiplex PCR reads, giving one row per CDR3 protein. The top ten hold roughly a fifth of the sample, which has over 80,000 distinct CDR3 sequences, under 80% seen once. The data stem from a study of tumor and adjacent non-tumor tissue in lung cancer. RNA was extracted from bulk tissue without any cell sorting. The normal lung tissue was taken more than 3 cm from the tumor edge. The V end lost 4 bases, the J end lost 3 bases, and 19 bases lay between the germline ends. Germline V gene sequence: CDR1 DFQATT, CDR2 SNEGSKA (reference sequence). The CDR3 has 15 residues.

This chain joins TRBV20-1 and TRBJ2-7; D may correspond to TRBD1 or TRBD2 (5 bases each). The source is a woman between 50 and 59 years old with non-small cell lung cancer. Sample: distant non-tumor lung tissue. CDR3 protein: CSANQAGSSDYEQYF. DNA for the CDR3: TGCAGTGCTAACCAAGCAGGGAGCAGTGACTACGAGCAGTACTTC.